Listed below are T cell receptor beta chains from one sample, sequenced in a study of cytomegalovirus exposure and HLA in healthy donors. TCRdb's copy holds only in-frame clones and misses some; the assay was immunoSEQ multiplex PCR. The sample lists 150,000 to 200,000 clones, roughly three quarters occurring once. Input material: PBMCs. The receptors originated from a woman in her 30s in good health and CMV-seropositive. Both conserved end residues are part of each CDR3. Each record gives: clone size, V gene, J gene, D gene, CDR3 DNA, CDR3 protein. The D gene is left open where the match is weak. Only part of the rows carry a size: once, few, many, or a class if the clone is expanded.

clone_size: -
v_call: TRBV5-1
j_call: TRBJ1-2
d_call: -
cdr3_nt: TGCGCCAGCAGCTTGGTTGGAGCTAACTATGGCTACACCTTC
cdr3_aa: CASSLVGANYGYTF

clone_size: -
v_call: TRBV4-1
j_call: TRBJ1-1
d_call: TRBD1
cdr3_nt: TGCGCCAGCAGCCAAGATGGACAGGCGAACACTGAAGCTTTCTTT
cdr3_aa: CASSQDGQANTEAFF

clone_size: -
v_call: TRBV7-2
j_call: TRBJ2-5
d_call: -
cdr3_nt: TGTGCCAGCAGCCAGGGGTGGAGGGGGGGGCAAGAGACCCAGTACTTC
cdr3_aa: CASSQGWRGGQETQYF

clone_size: many
v_call: TRBV4-2
j_call: TRBJ2-7
d_call: TRBD1
cdr3_nt: TGTGCCAGCAGCCAATCGGCACAGGGGGCCATGTCCTACGAGCAGTACTTC
cdr3_aa: CASSQSAQGAMSYEQYF

clone_size: -
v_call: TRBV5-1
j_call: TRBJ2-5
d_call: TRBD2
cdr3_nt: TGCGCCAGCAGCCAGCGGGGGACCTACCAAGAGACCCAGTACTTC
cdr3_aa: CASSQRGTYQETQYF

clone_size: few
v_call: TRBV19
j_call: TRBJ2-7
d_call: TRBD2
cdr3_nt: TGTGCCAGTAGTCTCGGGAGGGCAGCGGGCGAGCAGTACTTC
cdr3_aa: CASSLGRAAGEQYF

clone_size: -
v_call: TRBV6-6
j_call: TRBJ2-6
d_call: -
cdr3_nt: TGTGCCAGCAGACAGGAGAGCTCTGGGGCCAACGTCCTGACTTTC
cdr3_aa: CASRQESSGANVLTF

clone_size: -
v_call: TRBV7-2
j_call: TRBJ2-3
d_call: TRBD2
cdr3_nt: TGTGCCAGCAGCTTAAGTAGCGGGGGCCTCACAGATACGCAGTATTTT
cdr3_aa: CASSLSSGGLTDTQYF

clone_size: -
v_call: TRBV11-2
j_call: TRBJ1-2
d_call: TRBD1
cdr3_nt: TGTGCCAGCACAGGGGGGTATGGCTACACCTTC
cdr3_aa: CASTGGYGYTF

clone_size: few
v_call: TRBV7-6
j_call: TRBJ2-7
d_call: TRBD1
cdr3_nt: TGTGCCAGCAGCTTCGGGACAGGAACCCACGAGCAGTACTTC
cdr3_aa: CASSFGTGTHEQYF

clone_size: -
v_call: TRBV29-1
j_call: TRBJ2-5
d_call: TRBD2
cdr3_nt: TGCAGCGCGGGGACTAGCGGGGGGTTATTAGAGACCCAGTACTTC
cdr3_aa: CSAGTSGGLLETQYF

clone_size: -
v_call: TRBV11-2
j_call: TRBJ1-2
d_call: TRBD1
cdr3_nt: TGTGCCAGCAGGGAGGGACAGGCCTATGGCTACACCTTC
cdr3_aa: CASREGQAYGYTF

clone_size: -
v_call: TRBV6-1
j_call: TRBJ1-1
d_call: -
cdr3_nt: TGTGCCAGCGGCCAAGGGCGGGGTAGCACTGAAGCTTTCTTT
cdr3_aa: CASGQGRGSTEAFF

clone_size: -
v_call: TRBV7-9
j_call: TRBJ2-3
d_call: -
cdr3_nt: TGTGCCAGCAGCTTATGGAGCGCGACGCGGAGAAGCACAGATACGCAGTATTTT
cdr3_aa: CASSLWSATRRSTDTQYF

clone_size: -
v_call: TRBV15
j_call: TRBJ2-1
d_call: -
cdr3_nt: TGTGCCACCAGCGGTACTAGGGTATCCGAGCAGTTCTTC
cdr3_aa: CATSGTRVSEQFF

clone_size: -
v_call: TRBV4-1
j_call: TRBJ2-7
d_call: -
cdr3_nt: TGCGCCAGCAGCCAAGAACCTCAAGGGGATTTTAACGAGCAGTACTTC
cdr3_aa: CASSQEPQGDFNEQYF